The 24 T cell receptor beta chains presented below share a single source sample, sequenced in a study of T cells in localized non-small cell lung cancer. Some clones are missing from TCRdb's copy, which holds only in-frame ones; the method was immunoSEQ multiplex PCR. The data hold nearly 40,000 clones, with around 86% observed a single time. This material consisted of peripheral blood, taken before any cancer treatment. The receptors shown here come from a man aged 18 to 49 with stage I lung adenocarcinoma.

This chain joins TRBV4-1 and TRBJ2-7; 7 nucleotides align to TRBD1. Trimming took 0 bases from V and 1 from J; bases not matched to a gene: 9. The CDR3 contains 17 residues. Per germline, CDR1 MGHRA and CDR2 YSYEKL. The CDR3 DNA reads TGCGCCAGCAGCCAAGATAAACTCGGACAGGCTTCCTACGAGCAGTACTTC. Its translation: CASSQDKLGQASYEQYF.

The rearrangement joins TRBV25-1 to TRBJ1-2, with D perhaps matching TRBD1 (5 bases). V was shortened by 10 bases and J by 0 bases, with 15 bases between the two germline ends. This CDR3 is 14 amino acids long. In germline, CDR1 is MGHDK, CDR2 SYGVNS. CDR3 sequence (DNA): TGTGCCACTGGCCGGGCAGGGTCTAACTATGGCTACACCTTC. It is translated as CATGRAGSNYGYTF.

This chain joins TRBV6-1 and TRBJ1-1; tentative D call: TRBD1 (6 bases). V shed 4 bases and J shed 5 bases, with 20 bases lying between them. Germline CDR1 and CDR2: MNHNS and SASEGT. The CDR3 contains 16 residues. DNA of the CDR3: TGTGCCAGCAGTGCCCCCGAGGGAGGGGGGAGAACTGAAGCTTTCTTT. It encodes CASSAPEGGGRTEAFF.

V usage is TRBV30 and J usage is TRBJ2-7; tentative D call: TRBD2 (6 bases). Germline CDR1 is GTSNPN and CDR2 is SVGIG (reference sequence). Trimming left V 2 bases short and J 4 bases short, with 12 bases between. The CDR3 has 13 amino acids. CDR3 DNA: TGTGCCTGGAGTTTTACCGGGACTTACGAGCAGTACTTC. The encoded protein is CAWSFTGTYEQYF. Combining the CDR3 with reference TRBV30 and TRBJ2-7 gives the whole variable domain SQTIHQWPATLVQPVGSPLSLECTVEGTSNPNLYWYRQAAGRGLQLLFYSVGIGQISSEVPQNLSASRPQDRQFILSSKKLLLSDSGFYLCAWSFTGTYEQYFGPGTRLTVT.

The chain joins TRBV10-1 to TRBJ2-6; TRBD1 agrees at 7 bases. This CDR3 spans 17 amino acids. Trimming removed 6 bases from V and 4 bases from J; junction bases left unmatched: 12. Germline V gives CDR1 WNHNN, CDR2 SYGVQD (reference sequence). Here the CDR3 DNA reads TGCGCCAGCAGCTCGGACAGGTGGTCTGCGGGGGCCAACGTCCTGACTTTC. Amino acid sequence: CASSSDRWSAGANVLTF.

This chain connects TRBV5-1 to TRBJ1-5; D is ambiguous. Germline V CDR1 and CDR2: SGHRS, YFSETQ. V lost 2 bases and J 0 bases, leaving 9 bases between the germline ends. The CDR3 contains 15 residues. In DNA, the CDR3 is TGCGCCAGCAGCTTAGGACCCTATAGCAATCAGCCCCAGCATTTT. Protein: CASSLGPYSNQPQHF. The entire variable domain, with the rest obtained from reference TRBV5-1 and TRBJ1-5, is as follows: KAGVTQTPRYLIKTRGQQVTLSCSPISGHRSVSWYQQTPGQGLQFLFEYFSETQRNKGNFPGRFSGRQFSNSRSEMNVSTLELGDSALYLCASSLGPYSNQPQHFGDGTRLSIL.

The chain joins TRBV6-4 to TRBJ2-1; D is uncertain. In germline, CDR1 is MRHNA, CDR2 SNTAGT. Trimming pared 3 bases from V and 4 bases from J, leaving 7 bases between. The CDR3 covers 13 residues. CDR3 protein: CASSEKEYNEQFF. In nucleotides, the CDR3 is TGTGCCAGCAGTGAAAAAGAATACAATGAGCAGTTCTTC.

The chain couples TRBV7-2 to TRBJ1-1; D unclear. This CDR3 is 15 amino acids long. From germline, CDR1 is SGHTA and CDR2 FQGNSA. The V end lost 1 base, the J end lost 1 base, and 10 bases lay between the germline ends. CDR3 residues: CASSLVSGGNTEAFF. The CDR3 DNA reads TGTGCCAGCAGCTTAGTGTCGGGAGGGAACACTGAAGCTTTCTTT.

This chain connects TRBV14 to TRBJ1-3; D not resolved. V lost 2 bases and J 1 base, leaving 6 bases between the germline ends. The CDR3 is 14 residues long. The germline V gene has CDR1 SGHDN and CDR2 FVKESK. The CDR3 protein is CASSQLGSGNTIYF. The CDR3 DNA is TGTGCCAGCAGCCAACTAGGATCTGGAAACACCATATATTTT.

V and J are TRBV27 and TRBJ1-2, with D perhaps matching TRBD1 (6 bases). Trimming cost V 5 bases and J 2 bases, with 15 bases left between them. Germline-derived CDR1 and CDR2 are MNHEY and SMNVEV (reference sequence). The CDR3 is made up of 15 amino acids. The CDR3 DNA follows: TGTGCCAGCAGTGGCTCGGGGGGGCCAAACTATGGCTACACCTTC. Translating it yields CASSGSGGPNYGYTF.

This clone has a single count. The rearrangement links TRBV7-3 to TRBJ2-7; 8 bases agree with TRBD2. The germline V gene encodes CDR1 SGHTA and CDR2 FQGTGA. V shed 4 bases and J 2 bases; nucleotides not matched to a gene: 7. The CDR3 has 15 amino acids. Here the CDR3 reads CASSYLLADPYEQYF. CDR3 DNA sequence: TGTGCCAGCAGCTACTTACTAGCGGACCCCTACGAGCAGTACTTC. Variable domain in full (rest from reference TRBV7-3 and TRBJ2-7): GAGVSQTPSNKVTEKGKYVELRCDPISGHTALYWYRQSLGQGPEFLIYFQGTGAADDSGLPNDRFFAVRPEGSVSTLKIQRTERGDSAVYLCASSYLLADPYEQYFGPGTRLTVT.

This clone was detected a few times. The chain carries TRBV7-6 and TRBJ1-1; a possible D gene is TRBD1 (5 bases). The CDR3 is 16 residues long. Germline values: CDR1 SGHVS, CDR2 FNYEAQ. V dropped 1 base and J dropped 1 base, with 13 bases sitting between them. This CDR3 is CASSLVSVGTNTEAFF. The CDR3 nucleotides are TGTGCCAGCAGCTTAGTCTCGGTGGGGACGAACACTGAAGCTTTCTTT.

The V gene is TRBV9, the J gene TRBJ2-2; 10 nucleotides line up with TRBD1. Germline assignment: CDR1 SGDLS and CDR2 YYNGEE. Losses at the gene ends were 4 bases for V and 0 bases for J; bases not matched to a gene: 12. The CDR3 contains 19 residues. The CDR3 DNA reads TGTGCCAGCAGCATCAACCCGACAGGGGGCGTTGCGAACACCGGGGAGCTGTTTTTT. Amino acid sequence: CASSINPTGGVANTGELFF.

To note about this clone: One end of the junction is discordant with germline, which a read error may explain. The rearrangement uses TRBV6-5 and TRBJ1-3, with D perhaps TRBD1 (5 bases). This CDR3 contains 16 residues. The germline CDR1 and CDR2 sequences are MNHEY and SVGAGI. The CDR3 DNA sequence: TGTGCCAGCAGTTCTGGACATATGAGTTCTGGGAACACCATATATTTT. As protein: CASSSGHMSSGNTIYF.

This clone was recorded once. The chain has TRBV15 and TRBJ2-2, with a weak D call TRBD1 (6 bases). The germline V gene has CDR1 LNHNV and CDR2 YYDKDF (reference sequence). V was pared by 4 bases and J by 6 bases, with 12 bases between. The CDR3 extends over 14 amino acids. The DNA of the CDR3 is TGTGCCACCAGCAAGGACAGAATAGCCGGGGAGCTGTTTTTT. It specifies CATSKDRIAGELFF. Drawing the rest from reference TRBV15 and TRBJ2-2, the complete variable domain is DAMVIQNPRYQVTQFGKPVTLSCSQTLNHNVMYWYQQKSSQAPKLLFHYYDKDFNNEADTPDNFQSRRPNTSFCFLDIRSPGLGDTAMYLCATSKDRIAGELFFGEGSRLTVL.

The chain links TRBV4-2 to TRBJ2-7; TRBD1 aligns across 7 bases. This CDR3 has 19 amino acids. From germline, CDR1 is LGHNA and CDR2 YNFKEQ. V lost 1 base, J lost 2 bases, and 17 bases stayed unmatched. The CDR3 region has the DNA TGTGCCAGCAGCCAAGGACGGGTGGTCAGGACAGGCGGAACCTACGAGCAGTACTTC. This sequence encodes CASSQGRVVRTGGTYEQYF.

J is TRBJ2-1 and V is TRBV7-2; D uncertain. The germline gives CDR1 SGHTA, CDR2 FQGNSA. The length of the CDR3 is 15 residues. V lost 3 bases and J lost 8, with 17 bases in between. CDR3: CASSLNKGKRDEQFF. The CDR3 region has the DNA TGTGCCAGCAGCTTGAACAAGGGCAAAAGGGATGAGCAGTTCTTC. The variable domain in full, with the rest retrieved from reference TRBV7-2 and TRBJ2-1, is GAGVSQSPSNKVTEKGKDVELRCDPISGHTALYWYRQSLGQGLEFLIYFQGNSAPDKSGLPSDRFSAERTGGSVSTLTIQRTQQEDSAVYLCASSLNKGKRDEQFFGPGTRLTVL.

The chain has TRBV10-3 and TRBJ2-1, with D possibly being TRBD2 (5 bases). Trimming shortened V by 6 bases and J by 5 bases, and 8 bases separated the two germline ends. Per germline, CDR1 ENHRY and CDR2 SYGVKD. The CDR3 spans 12 residues. CDR3 DNA sequence: TGTGCCATCAGCTGGGGAGACAATGAGCAGTTCTTC. Translated, it gives CAISWGDNEQFF.

The CDR3: CASSLGINRASEKLFF. The CDR3 DNA reads as TGTGCCAGCAGCTTGGGAATTAACAGGGCGAGTGAAAAACTGTTTTTT. The rearrangement uses TRBV5-4 and TRBJ1-4; the D gene is possibly TRBD1 (6 bases). Germline V gene lookup returns CDR1 SGHNT and CDR2 YYREEE (reference sequence). The CDR3 extends over 16 amino acids. Trimming removed 0 bases from V and 7 bases from J, with 16 bases in between.

With respect to this clone: This specimen includes other DNA sequences encoding the same CDR3. The chain joins TRBV5-1 to TRBJ1-3; tentative D call: TRBD1 (6 bases). CDR1 is SGHRS and CDR2 is YFSETQ in the germline V gene. The CDR3 extends over 15 amino acids. The germline V and J ends were trimmed by 0 bases and 0 bases, with 7 bases remaining between them. The chain's CDR3 is CASSLETGSGNTIYF. Written as DNA, the CDR3 is TGCGCCAGCAGCTTGGAGACAGGCTCTGGAAACACCATATATTTT.

This clone has just a few counts. The chain employs TRBV5-8 and TRBJ2-3; no reliable D call. CDR1 and CDR2 (germline): SGHTS, YDEGEE. The CDR3 spans 16 residues. V shed 4 bases and J shed 2 bases, with 17 bases lying between them. In nucleotides, the CDR3 is TGTGCCAGCAGCCCCCCTAGATTCCAAAACACAGATACGCAGTATTTT. This codes for CASSPPRFQNTDTQYF. Combining the CDR3 with reference TRBV5-8 and TRBJ2-3 gives the whole variable domain EAGVTQSPTHLIKTRGQQATLRCSPISGHTSVYWYQQALGLGLQFLLWYDEGEERNRGNFPPRFSGRQFPNYSSELNVNALELEDSALYLCASSPPRFQNTDTQYFGPGTRLTVL.

V is TRBV7-9 and J is TRBJ2-6; 10 bases are a match to TRBD1. CDR1 SEHNR and CDR2 FQNEAQ come from the germline V gene (reference sequence). Trimming took 5 bases from V and 2 from J; bases not matched to a gene: 12. The CDR3 consists of 19 residues. CDR3: CASSLNLGTGDTGANVLTF. DNA for the CDR3: TGTGCCAGCAGCCTCAATCTTGGGACAGGGGATACTGGGGCCAACGTCCTGACTTTC.

The gene calls are TRBV30 and TRBJ1-1; D call uncertain. Germline V gives CDR1 GTSNPN, CDR2 SVGIG (reference sequence). CDR3 length: 13 residues. This CDR3 is CALTPTWNTEAFF. The DNA for the CDR3 is TGTGCTTTAACCCCCACATGGAACACTGAAGCTTTCTTT. Based on the CDR3 plus reference TRBV30 and TRBJ1-1, the full variable domain is SQTIHQWPATLVQPVGSPLSLECTVEGTSNPNLYWYRQAAGRGLQLLFYSVGIGQISSEVPQNLSASRPQDRQFILSSKKLLLSDSGFYLCALTPTWNTEAFFGQGTRLTVV.

The count of this clone is one. The gene calls are TRBV30 and TRBJ1-4, with 10 nucleotides matching TRBD1. Germline CDR1 and CDR2: GTSNPN and SVGIG (reference sequence). V shed 3 bases and J 5 bases; nucleotides not matched to a gene: 3. This CDR3 is 14 amino acids long. CDR3 nucleotide sequence: TGTGCCTGGAGGACAGGGGGCGGGAATGAAAAACTGTTTTTT. Protein: CAWRTGGGNEKLFF.